A selection of T cell receptor beta chains follows, all from one sample in a study of technical replicates of blood from several donors. This table comes from immunoSEQ multiplex PCR, and its TCRdb copy is limited to in-frame clones, with some not included. The table lists about 73,000 clones, 93% of them singletons. Sample: T cells isolated from PBMCs. These receptor sequences come from a human donor in good health. The CDR3 runs from the conserved cysteine through the conserved F or W. A D gene is named only where the DNA matches it firmly. Clone size, where shown, is once, few, many, or a class for clones that have expanded.

18 TRBJ2-1 NA TRBD2 TRBV4-1 TGCGCCAGCAGCCAAGATGTGGGTTTTAGCGGGAAGGGGAATGAGCAGTTCTTC CASSQDVGFSGKGNEQFF
12 TRBJ1-1 NA NA TRBV2 TGTGCCAGCAAGGACAGCTACACTGAAGCTTTCTTT CASKDSYTEAFF
12 TRBJ2-7 NA NA TRBV7-9 TGTGCCAGCAGCCCCAGGGTAAACGAGCAGTACTTC CASSPRVNEQYF
10 TRBJ2-7 NA NA TRBV11-3 TGTGCCCCTTGCGCCTACGAGCAGTACTTC CAPCAYEQYF
16 TRBJ1-1 NA NA TRBV5-1 TGCGCCAGCAGCTTGCTGCGCCCCCCTGGGAACACTGAAGCTTTCTTT CASSLLRPPGNTEAFF
13 TRBJ2-7 NA TRBD2 TRBV4-1 TGCGCCAGCAGCCAAGGTAGCGGGCTCGAGCAGTACTTC CASSQGSGLEQYF
14 TRBJ2-7 once NA TRBV14 TGTGCCAGCAGCCGACAAGGACATTCCTACGAGCAGTACTTC CASSRQGHSYEQYF
13 TRBJ2-2 NA NA TRBV6-4 TGTGCCAGCAGTGGTGGAGGGCCCGGGGAGCTGTTTTTT CASSGGGPGELFF
16 TRBJ2-1 once TRBD2 TRBV25-1 TGTGCCAGCAGTGCCCGGGGCGGGGGGGCCTTCAATGAGCAGTTCTTC CASSARGGGAFNEQFF
14 TRBJ1-5 NA NA TRBV4-1 TGCGCCAGCAGCCAACTATCAAGCAATCAGCCCCAGCATTTT CASSQLSSNQPQHF
13 TRBJ2-7 NA NA TRBV2 TGTGCCAGCAGTCCGACAGCGACCTACGAGCAGTACTTC CASSPTATYEQYF
15 TRBJ2-5 NA NA TRBV9 TGTGCCAGCAGCGTAGAGGGACAACTGTGGGAGACCCAGTACTTC CASSVEGQLWETQYF
15 TRBJ2-1 NA TRBD2 TRBV13 TGTGCCAGCAGCTTTCCCTCGGGGGGGCAGGATGAGCAGTTCTTC CASSFPSGGQDEQFF
15 TRBJ2-2 NA TRBD1 TRBV5-1 TGCGCCAGCAGCTTCCGACAGGGGAACACCGGGGAGCTGTTTTTT CASSFRQGNTGELFF
12 TRBJ1-2 once TRBD1 TRBV30 TGTGCCTGGAGTCTACAGGGGTATGGCTACACCTTC CAWSLQGYGYTF
16 TRBJ2-1 NA NA TRBV10-1 TGCGCCAGCAGTGAGAAAGCCGATAGCTCCTACAATGAGCAGTTCTTC CASSEKADSSYNEQFF
13 TRBJ2-1 NA TRBD2 TRBV28 TGTGCCAGCAGCTCGGGGGGTAGGGAGGAGCAGTTCTTC CASSSGGREEQFF
15 TRBJ2-3 NA TRBD2 TRBV11-3 TGTGCCAGCAGCGTACGACTAGCCGGCACAGATACGCAGTATTTT CASSVRLAGTDTQYF
17 TRBJ2-2 NA NA TRBV2 TGTGCCAGCAGTGAGGGAGGTTGGGGCGCGAACACCGGGGAGCTGTTTTTT CASSEGGWGANTGELFF
17 TRBJ2-2 NA NA TRBV11-2 TGTGCCAGCAGCTTAGATGGAGGCAGGGGGGTTCCCGGGGAGCTGTTTTTT CASSLDGGRGVPGELFF
18 TRBJ2-1 NA TRBD2 TRBV7-9 TGTGCCAGCAGCTTAAAGGGTTTCAGGGAGGGGCGTGGCCATGAGCAGTTCTTC CASSLKGFREGRGHEQFF
14 TRBJ1-1 NA NA TRBV7-9 TGTGCCAGCAGCTCTAACAGGGCAGACACTGAAGCTTTCTTT CASSSNRADTEAFF
13 TRBJ2-5 NA NA TRBV7-3 TGTGCCAGCAGCTCGGGACTGCAAGAGACCCAGTACTTC CASSSGLQETQYF
15 TRBJ2-5 NA TRBD2 TRBV5-1 TGCGCCAGCAGCGTGGGACTAGCGGGAGAAGAGACCCAGTACTTC CASSVGLAGEETQYF
15 TRBJ1-1 NA TRBD1 TRBV5-1 TGCGCCAGCAGCTTAGCGGGACAGGGGGCCTCTGAAGCTTTCTTT CASSLAGQGASEAFF
14 TRBJ1-4 NA NA TRBV15 TGTGCCACCAGCAGAGATGGTACTTACGAAAAACTGTTTTTT CATSRDGTYEKLFF
18 TRBJ2-3 NA TRBD2 TRBV18 TGTGCCAGCTCAGCTTACTCCGGACTAGCCTATAGCACAGATACGCAGTATTTT CASSAYSGLAYSTDTQYF
16 TRBJ1-1 NA NA TRBV5-1 TGCGCCAGCAGCTTGGACACCGCTACGAGAGGCACTGAAGCTTTCTTT CASSLDTATRGTEAFF
12 TRBJ1-2 NA NA TRBV9 TGTGCCAGCAGCGCGGGACAATATGGCTACACCTTC CASSAGQYGYTF
13 TRBJ2-3 NA NA TRBV9 TGTGCCAGCAGCGTAGGGCCCCCAGATACGCAGTATTTT CASSVGPPDTQYF
16 TRBJ2-7 NA NA TRBV21-1 TGTGCCAGCACCATAAGGACGGCAGGGGGTTCCTACGAGCAGTACTTC CASTIRTAGGSYEQYF
15 TRBJ1-1 NA NA TRBV5-4 TGTGCCAGCAGCTTGGCGAGGGGGACGGACACTGAAGCTTTCTTT CASSLARGTDTEAFF
13 TRBJ1-2 NA NA TRBV5-6 TGTGCCAGCAGCTTGGATTACGGGGGAGGCTACACCTTC CASSLDYGGGYTF
14 TRBJ1-1 NA NA TRBV5-1 TGCGCCAGCAGGCGGTACAATCAAAACACTGAAGCTTTCTTT CASRRYNQNTEAFF
16 TRBJ2-7 NA TRBD1 TRBV19 TGTGCCAGTAGTTCCACTACGCAGGGGGAATCCTACGAGCAGTACTTC CASSSTTQGESYEQYF
13 TRBJ1-6 NA NA TRBV6-5 TGTGCCAGCAGGTACCAACAGAAGTTTCCCCTCCACTTT CASRYQQKFPLHF
13 TRBJ2-2 NA NA TRBV6-1 TGTGCCAGCCTCGGGTTGCGCACCGGGGAGCTGTTTTTT CASLGLRTGELFF
15 TRBJ1-1 NA NA TRBV2 TGTGCCAGCAGTGAAGCAATGGGGGCGCTCACTGAAGCTTTCTTT CASSEAMGALTEAFF
12 TRBJ2-1 once NA TRBV29-1 TGCAGCGTTGAAGATGGAGCTCATGAGCAGTTCTTC CSVEDGAHEQFF
16 TRBJ2-2 once NA TRBV9 TGTGCCAGCAGCCCCCTTCAAGGAGCGAACACCGGGGAGCTGTTTTTT CASSPLQGANTGELFF
13 TRBJ2-5 NA NA TRBV7-3 TGTGCCAGCAGCTTAATAGTTGGAGAGACCCAGTACTTC CASSLIVGETQYF
17 TRBJ1-5 NA NA TRBV28 TGTGCCAGCAGTTTCCAGGACTCGCAAACCGCCGGTCAGCCCCAGCATTTT CASSFQDSQTAGQPQHF
17 TRBJ1-1 NA TRBD1 TRBV6-9 TGTGCCAGCAGTTATTATGACAGGGGGGTTCGGAACACTGAAGCTTTCTTT CASSYYDRGVRNTEAFF
16 TRBJ2-1 NA TRBD2 TRBV5-1 TGCGCCAGCAGCTCGTTTGTGGGAGGGGTCTACAATGAGCAGTTCTTC CASSSFVGGVYNEQFF
14 TRBJ1-1 NA TRBD1 TRBV5-4 TGTGCCAGCAGCTTGGCTCGGACAGGGACTGAAGCTTTCTTT CASSLARTGTEAFF
13 TRBJ1-5 NA NA TRBV29-1 TGCAGCGTGGCGGGGCCGGCCAATCAGCCCCAGCATTTT CSVAGPANQPQHF
15 TRBJ2-2 NA TRBD1 TRBV9 TGTGCCAGCAGCGTAGCGGGACAGCTGACCGGGGAGCTGTTTTTT CASSVAGQLTGELFF
13 TRBJ1-2 NA TRBD1 TRBV28 TGTGCCAGCAGTTTGGGACAGGGATATGGCTACACCTTC CASSLGQGYGYTF
16 TRBJ2-1 NA NA TRBV6-5 TGTGCCAGCAGTTACAGTCTCGGGGGGCAGGTCAATGAGCAGTTCTTC CASSYSLGGQVNEQFF
17 TRBJ1-3 NA NA TRBV2 TGTGCCAGCAGTGAAGCGCTTGGCCTTTTCTCTGGAAACACCATATATTTT CASSEALGLFSGNTIYF
14 TRBJ1-4 NA NA TRBV5-1 TGCGCCAGCAGTTTTGAGGGAAATAATGAAAAACTGTTTTTT CASSFEGNNEKLFF
14 TRBJ2-3 NA TRBD2 TRBV10-1 TGCGCCAGCAGTGGGGGAGCGGGAGCAGATACGCAGTATTTT CASSGGAGADTQYF
19 TRBJ1-5 NA TRBD1 TRBV10-3 TGTGCCATCACCTATAACGGGACAGAGCCTCCGAAGAGCAATCAGCCCCAGCATTTT CAITYNGTEPPKSNQPQHF
14 TRBJ2-2 few NA TRBV7-9 TGTGCCAGCAGCCGCCCTACAGGGACCGGGGAGCTGTTTTTT CASSRPTGTGELFF
18 TRBJ2-3 once TRBD2 TRBV18 TGTGCCAGCTCACCCCAGATACCGACTAGCCCACCCACAGATACGCAGTATTTT CASSPQIPTSPPTDTQYF
16 TRBJ2-7 NA TRBD1 TRBV28 TGTGCCAGCAGCCCCGGCCCGGGGACAGGGGGTTACGAGCAGTACTTC CASSPGPGTGGYEQYF